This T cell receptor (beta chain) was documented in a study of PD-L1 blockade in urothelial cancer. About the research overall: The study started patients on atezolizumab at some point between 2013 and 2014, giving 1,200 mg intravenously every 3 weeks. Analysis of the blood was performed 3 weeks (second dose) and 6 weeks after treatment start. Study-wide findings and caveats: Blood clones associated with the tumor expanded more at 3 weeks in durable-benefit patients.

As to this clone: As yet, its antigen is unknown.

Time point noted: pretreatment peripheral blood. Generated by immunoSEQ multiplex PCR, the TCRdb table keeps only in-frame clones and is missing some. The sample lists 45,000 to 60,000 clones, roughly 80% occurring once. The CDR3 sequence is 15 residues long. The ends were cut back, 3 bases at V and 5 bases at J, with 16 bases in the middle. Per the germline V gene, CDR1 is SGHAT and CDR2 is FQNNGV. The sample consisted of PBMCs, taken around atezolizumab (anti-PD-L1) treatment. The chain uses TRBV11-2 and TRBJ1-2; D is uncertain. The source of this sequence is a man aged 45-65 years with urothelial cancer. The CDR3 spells CASSLVQTTGYGYTF. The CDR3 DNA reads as TGTGCCAGCAGCTTGGTACAGACCACTGGGTATGGCTACACCTTC.